The 11 T cell receptor beta chains reported below all come from one sample, sequenced in a study of T-cell memory formation after mild COVID-19. TCRdb ran MiXCR on the 5' RACE reads and lists one entry per CDR3 protein. Here the sample spans 200,000 to 300,000 distinct CDR3 sequences, approximately 16% being singletons. The material sequenced was PBMCs or a T cell subset sorted from them (not recorded which). The receptors here all came from a man younger than 35 who had mild COVID-19 (a few samples of this study predate the infection). Cell type and time point are not known.

The chain employs TRBV14 and TRBJ1-1; D gene ambiguous. V was cut by 10 bases and J by 2 bases, with 17 bases left in between. From germline, CDR1 is SGHDN and CDR2 FVKESK. This CDR3 is built from 14 residues. DNA for the CDR3: TGTGCCACCGCGTTAATGGTACGAAACACTGAAGCTTTCTTT. It codes for CATALMVRNTEAFF.

In its sample, this clonotype was seen a few times. The rearrangement joins TRBV12-3 or TRBV12-4 to TRBJ2-5, with a weak D call TRBD2 (7 bases). V shed 3 bases and J shed 1 base, with 12 bases lying between them. The CDR3 loop spans 15 amino acids. CDR3 coding DNA: TGTGCCAGCAGTTTGTACGCGGGGGCCCAAGAGACCCAGTACTTC. It translates to CASSLYAGAQETQYF.

The chain carries TRBV4-1 and TRBJ2-1; TRBD2 might be the D (6 bases). The CDR3 is 16 amino acids. V dropped 4 bases and J dropped 7 bases, with 20 bases sitting between them. Per germline, CDR1 MGHRA and CDR2 YSYEKL. In DNA form, the CDR3 reads TGCGCCAGCAGCCCTCTGGCCCAGGAGGGTTGGAATGAGCAGTTCTTC. It translates to CASSPLAQEGWNEQFF.

This clonotype was counted a few times. The chain couples TRBV20-1 to TRBJ1-1, with D tentatively TRBD1 (6 bases). V was shortened by 3 bases and J by 4 bases, with 12 bases between the two germline ends. Germline V gives CDR1 DFQATT, CDR2 SNEGSKA (reference sequence). There are 13 residues in the CDR3. CDR3 sequence reads: CSASRGAGTEAFF. In DNA, the CDR3 is TGCAGTGCTAGTCGGGGGGCAGGCACTGAAGCTTTCTTT.

J is TRBJ2-3 and V is TRBV7-3; D is ambiguous. Trimming cost V 4 bases and J 1 base, with 6 bases left between them. The CDR3 is made up of 13 amino acids. Germline V gene data show CDR1 as SGHTA and CDR2 as FQGTGA. In DNA, the CDR3 is TGTGCCAGCAGCTCCCAGGGCACAGATACGCAGTATTTT. Translation: CASSSQGTDTQYF.

The chain employs TRBV4-2 and TRBJ2-3; weak D call: TRBD1 (6 bases). Trimming removed 1 base at V and 4 bases at J, with 12 bases between. The germline V gene encodes CDR1 LGHNA and CDR2 YNFKEQ. The CDR3 loop spans 15 amino acids. The CDR3 region is CASSQGGGPADTQYF. DNA of the CDR3: TGTGCCAGCAGCCAAGGTGGGGGCCCCGCAGATACGCAGTATTTT.

Here the CDR3 DNA reads TGTGCCAGCAGCTCCCCGGACAGAGGTCTGGAGACCCAGTACTTC. It codes for CASSSPDRGLETQYF. The chain has TRBV7-2 and TRBJ2-5; maybe TRBD1 (6 bases). Germline V gives CDR1 SGHTA, CDR2 FQGNSA. The CDR3 sequence is 15 residues long. The V and J ends lost 4 bases and 5 bases respectively, with 17 bases between them.

The rearrangement links TRBV4-3 to TRBJ1-2, with D possibly being TRBD1 (5 bases). Trimming stripped 1 base from V and 10 bases from J, with 7 bases between. The CDR3 spans 11 residues. Germline CDR1 reads LGHNA; CDR2 reads YSLEER. The CDR3 DNA reads TGCGCCAGCAGCCAAGGCAGGGCCTACACCTTC. Translation gives CASSQGRAYTF.

The rearrangement joins TRBV4-1 to TRBJ2-1; a weak D match, TRBD2 (5 bases). V was cut by 1 base and J by 10 bases, with 17 bases left in between. The CDR3 spans 15 residues. Germline CDR1 and CDR2: MGHRA and YSYEKL. The CDR3 here is CASSQGHSAIKEQFF. Written as DNA, the CDR3 is TGCGCCAGCAGCCAAGGACATAGCGCGATCAAGGAGCAGTTCTTC.

This chain links TRBV5-1 with TRBJ1-4; TRBD1 agrees at 10 bases. V shed 3 bases, J shed 8 bases, and the junction held 4 bases outside the gene matches. The CDR3 is 14 residues long. Per the germline V gene, CDR1 is SGHRS and CDR2 is YFSETQ. The CDR3 sequence is CASSSGTGVEKLFF. As DNA, the CDR3 is TGCGCCAGCAGCTCCGGGACAGGGGTGGAAAAACTGTTTTTT.

This clonotype has more than one count but fewer than ten. This rearrangement joins TRBV20-1 to TRBJ2-3; 9 bases agree with TRBD1. V dropped 0 bases and J dropped 5; count of bases not matched to a gene: 6. Germline V lookup: CDR1 DFQATT, CDR2 SNEGSKA (reference sequence). CDR3 length equals 15 residues. Here the CDR3 reads CSARDRDRVEDTQYF. Here the CDR3 DNA reads TGCAGTGCTAGAGACCGGGACAGGGTTGAAGATACGCAGTATTTT.